One sample yielded the 27 T cell receptor beta chains listed below, sequenced in a study of cytomegalovirus exposure and HLA in healthy donors. PCR employed 60 Vbeta and 13 Jbeta primers. TCRdb keeps only in-frame clones here, not all; method: immunoSEQ multiplex PCR. The top ten hold around 16% of the sample, which has 80,000 to 95,000 clones, roughly 74% seen once. Sequencing input: PBMCs. These receptors originate from a woman under 30 in good health and CMV-seropositive.

V is TRBV9 and J is TRBJ2-7; weak D call: TRBD2 (6 bases). V lost 0 bases, J lost 7 bases, and 17 bases lay in between. From germline, CDR1 is SGDLS and CDR2 YYNGEE. The CDR3 spans 15 residues. CDR3 residues: CASSVAGARTGEQYF. The CDR3 DNA is TGTGCCAGCAGCGTAGCGGGAGCGAGGACGGGGGAGCAGTACTTC.

J is TRBJ1-2 and V is TRBV10-2, with D perhaps matching TRBD1 (5 bases). V shed 2 bases and J shed 2 bases, with 9 bases lying between them. The CDR3 has 14 residues. The V gene's germline CDR1 is WSHSY and CDR2 SAAADI. The CDR3 DNA reads as TGCGCCAGCAGTGAGGCAGGGTCGAACTATGGCTACACCTTC. This codes for CASSEAGSNYGYTF.

The J gene is TRBJ2-7, the V gene TRBV29-1; 14 bases line up with TRBD2. The CDR3 has 15 amino acids. CDR1 is SQVTM, CDR2 ANQGSEA, per germline. Germline trimming cut 6 bases from V and 2 bases from J; bases unmatched to any gene: 6. CDR3 region: CSVETGLAGAYEQYF. In DNA form, the CDR3 reads TGCAGCGTCGAAACGGGACTAGCGGGAGCCTACGAGCAGTACTTC.

The chain carries TRBV6-1 and TRBJ2-2; D gene ambiguous. V was shortened by 4 bases and J by 5 bases, with 2 bases between the two germline ends. Germline-derived CDR1 and CDR2 are MNHNS and SASEGT. CDR3 length: 11 residues. CDR3 in DNA: TGTGCCAGCAGTGCAACCGGGGAGCTGTTTTTT. Protein sequence: CASSATGELFF.

This sequence joins TRBV7-9 and TRBJ1-1; 12 positions match TRBD1. The ends lost 5 bases at V and 3 bases at J; junction bases unmatched: 7. The CDR3 loop spans 16 amino acids. Germline loops: CDR1 SEHNR, CDR2 FQNEAQ (reference sequence). In DNA form, the CDR3 reads TGTGCCAGCAGCGCCGGGACAGGGGGCTTTTACACTGAAGCTTTCTTT. Translated: CASSAGTGGFYTEAFF.

The V call is TRBV28, the J call TRBJ2-3; the match to TRBD2 covers 11 bases. Germline values: CDR1 MDHEN, CDR2 SYDVKM. Trimming cost V 7 bases and J 3 bases; bases outside gene matches: 9. The CDR3 spans 16 residues. The CDR3 spells CASKKGGLAGTDTQYF. For the CDR3, the DNA is TGTGCCAGCAAAAAAGGAGGACTAGCGGGTACAGATACGCAGTATTTT.

The chain employs TRBV27 and TRBJ2-5; D is possibly TRBD2 (5 bases). This CDR3 is 14 amino acids long. In germline, CDR1 is MNHEY, CDR2 SMNVEV (reference sequence). Between the trimmed V and J ends, which lost 5 bases and 4 bases, there was a span of 14 bases. The CDR3 reads CASSATSLPETQYF. The CDR3 nucleotides are TGTGCCAGCAGTGCCACTAGTCTCCCAGAGACCCAGTACTTC.

This chain links TRBV7-2 with TRBJ1-4, with 8 bases lining up with TRBD1. CDR3 size: 16 residues. Trimming at V came to 2 bases and at J to 7 bases, leaving 9 bases not matched to a gene. Looked up from germline, CDR1 is SGHTA and CDR2 is FQGNSA. The CDR3, as DNA: TGTGCCAGCAGCTTAATGCAGGGGGCGGTCACTGAAAAACTGTTTTTT. It encodes CASSLMQGAVTEKLFF.

This chain joins TRBV19 and TRBJ1-1, with a possible D match to TRBD1 (5 bases). The CDR3 is 16 residues long. V was pared by 5 bases and J by 4 bases, with 20 bases between. CDR1 and CDR2 from the germline V gene are LNHDA and SQIVND (reference sequence). The chain's CDR3 is CASSPHLARGSTEAFF. CDR3 nucleotide sequence: TGTGCCAGTAGTCCACACCTCGCTCGGGGGAGCACTGAAGCTTTCTTT.

In this sample, this clone turned up many times. The chain recombines TRBV11-1 with TRBJ2-1; D perhaps matches TRBD2 (6 bases). Germline V gene sequence: CDR1 SGHAT, CDR2 FQDESV (reference sequence). This CDR3 is built from 18 residues. Between the trimmed V and J ends, which lost 1 base and 8 bases, there was a span of 24 bases. This CDR3 is CASSLERAAVFNRDEQFF. In nucleotides, the CDR3 is TGTGCCAGCAGCTTAGAGCGGGCAGCCGTTTTTAATAGGGATGAGCAGTTCTTC. Using reference TRBV11-1 and TRBJ2-1 for the parts outside the CDR3, the full variable domain is EAEVAQSPRYKITEKSQAVAFWCDPISGHATLYWYRQILGQGPELLVQFQDESVVDDSQLPKDRFSAERLKGVDSTLKIQPAELGDSAMYLCASSLERAAVFNRDEQFFGPGTRLTVL.

The CDR3 reads CTSSQAFETYEQYF. In nucleotides, the CDR3 is TGCACCAGCAGCCAAGCCTTTGAGACCTACGAGCAGTACTTC. The chain recombines TRBV1 with TRBJ2-7; TRBD2, the table's D call, was not compared with the DNA. TRBV1 is shown as a pseudogene. The length of the CDR3 is 14 residues.

The chain links TRBV6-5 to TRBJ1-2; D unresolved. Trimming took 8 bases from V and 0 from J, leaving 10 bases between them. The CDR3 covers 13 residues. Germline V gives CDR1 MNHEY, CDR2 SVGAGI. In DNA, the CDR3 is TGTGCCAGCGGAGAGGTTGCTAACTATGGCTACACCTTC. This encodes CASGEVANYGYTF.

The chain uses TRBV27 and TRBJ2-2; TRBD1 agrees at 11 bases. The CDR3 is 19 amino acids. The germline CDR1 and CDR2 sequences are MNHEY and SMNVEV (reference sequence). The V and J ends lost 3 bases and 1 base, in that order; junction bases with no gene match: 10. The CDR3 DNA is TGTGCCAGCAGTTTTCAGGACAGGGGGCAAGGTTGGAACACCGGGGAGCTGTTTTTT. Translation: CASSFQDRGQGWNTGELFF.

There are a few counts of this clone. The genes are TRBV27 and TRBJ2-2, with 12 bases identical to TRBD1. The germline gives CDR1 MNHEY, CDR2 SMNVEV (reference sequence). This CDR3 contains 17 residues. V was clipped by 5 bases and J by 1 base; unmatched bases: 5. This chain's CDR3 is CASSPWDRGQNTGELFF. The CDR3 DNA sequence: TGTGCCAGCAGTCCCTGGGACAGGGGGCAGAACACCGGGGAGCTGTTTTTT.

The J gene is TRBJ2-1, the V gene TRBV7-7, with TRBD2 as a possible D gene (6 bases). CDR3 length equals 13 residues. The germline V and J ends were trimmed by 1 base and 7 bases, with 8 bases remaining between them. Per germline, CDR1 SSHAT and CDR2 FNYEAQ (reference sequence). The CDR3 spells CASSLEAGNEQFF. CDR3 DNA: TGTGCCAGCAGCTTAGAGGCGGGGAATGAGCAGTTCTTC.

The V call is TRBV6-5, the J call TRBJ1-3; no firm D call. Trimming took off 6 bases at V and 3 bases at J, with 12 bases between the two ends. Germline CDR1 and CDR2: MNHEY and SVGAGI. The CDR3 is made up of 14 amino acids. The CDR3 sequence is CASRSVLHGNTIYF. CDR3 sequence (DNA): TGTGCCAGCAGATCGGTTCTTCATGGAAACACCATATATTTT.

This sequence joins TRBV9 and TRBJ2-3, with D maybe TRBD1 (5 bases). V lost 3 bases and J lost 8, with 13 bases in between. Germline CDR1 is SGDLS and CDR2 is YYNGEE. The CDR3 has 13 amino acids. The CDR3 is CASSEGFPTTQYF. The DNA of the CDR3 is TGTGCCAGCAGCGAGGGGTTTCCCACTACGCAGTATTTT.

V gene TRBV9 combines with J gene TRBJ2-2; 7 bases map to TRBD2. V shed 4 bases and J 1 base; nucleotides not matched to a gene: 10. Germline values: CDR1 SGDLS, CDR2 YYNGEE. The length of the CDR3 is 17 residues. The CDR3: CASSPRGSSGNTGELFF. The CDR3 DNA follows: TGTGCCAGCAGCCCGAGGGGTTCTAGCGGGAACACCGGGGAGCTGTTTTTT.

This clone has just one count. The chain links TRBV6-5 to TRBJ2-5; a possible D gene is TRBD1 (6 bases). The DNA matches TRBJ2-7 better at its end, which makes the J call doubtful. CDR3 length: 13 residues. Germline CDR1 reads MNHEY; CDR2 reads SVGAGI. CDR3 bases: TGTGCCAGTGCCCGGACAGTCTCCTACGAGCAGTACTTC. Translating it yields CASARTVSYEQYF.

V is TRBV5-1 and J is TRBJ1-2; TRBD1 aligns across 8 bases. The CDR3 is 14 amino acids. Germline CDR1 and CDR2: SGHRS and YFSETQ. With 0 bases clipped from V and 2 bases from J, the junction kept 0 bases outside the gene matches. The CDR3 coding sequence is TGCGCCAGCAGCTTGGGGGACAGGAACTATGGCTACACCTTC. It codes for CASSLGDRNYGYTF.

This clone was observed a few times. The chain carries TRBV7-9 and TRBJ1-1; D is unresolved. Germline lookup yields CDR1 SEHNR and CDR2 FQNEAQ (reference sequence). Trimming left V 1 base short and J 7 bases short, with 19 bases between. CDR3 length: 16 residues. The CDR3 DNA reads as TGTGCCAGCAGCTTAGGGCGGGTTACGTGGACCGATGAAGCTTTCTTT. It codes for CASSLGRVTWTDEAFF. Full variable domain (rest looked up from reference TRBV7-9 and TRBJ1-1): DTGVSQNPRHKITKRGQNVTFRCDPISEHNRLYWYRQTLGQGPEFLTYFQNEAQLEKSRLLSDRFSAERPKGSFSTLEIQRTEQGDSAMYLCASSLGRVTWTDEAFFGQGTRLTVV.

This clone turned up a few times. The V gene is TRBV7-2, the J gene TRBJ2-5, with D tentatively TRBD1 (6 bases). The ends were cut back, 5 bases at V and 3 bases at J, with 16 bases in the middle. The CDR3 has 15 amino acids. The V gene's germline CDR1 is SGHTA and CDR2 FQGNSA. CDR3 in DNA: TGTGCCAGCAGCCCGACACTGAACAGGGAAGAGACCCAGTACTTC. This codes for CASSPTLNREETQYF.

V gene TRBV28 combines with J gene TRBJ2-7; TRBD2 matches at 9 bases. Germline lookup yields CDR1 MDHEN and CDR2 SYDVKM. J gave up 6 bases and V 7 bases, and 7 bases lay outside the gene matches. CDR3 size: 13 residues. CDR3 coding DNA: TGTGCCAGCATCGATAGCGGGAGTGGCGAGCAGTACTTC. It specifies CASIDSGSGEQYF.

The table lists this clone with a count of one. The J gene is TRBJ2-7, the V gene TRBV29-1; TRBD2 aligns across 7 bases. Germline assignment: CDR1 SQVTM and CDR2 ANQGSEA. The CDR3 consists of 14 residues. V lost 1 base to trimming and J lost 4 bases; unmatched junction nucleotides: 7. The CDR3 here is CSVEGPGLQYEQYF. DNA of the CDR3: TGCAGCGTTGAAGGGCCGGGACTACAGTACGAGCAGTACTTC.

This chain links TRBV10-2 with TRBJ2-1; 8 nucleotides align to TRBD1. The junction had 8 bases not matched to a gene; V was cut back by 4 bases and J by 0 bases. CDR3 size: 17 residues. Germline CDR1 and CDR2: WSHSY and SAAADI. CDR3 region: CASSGGQGASSYNEQFF. CDR3 DNA: TGCGCCAGCAGTGGCGGACAGGGCGCAAGCTCCTACAATGAGCAGTTCTTC.

This rearrangement joins TRBV9 to TRBJ1-1; 7 positions match TRBD1. V shed 3 bases, J shed 1 base, and the junction held 3 bases outside the gene matches. The germline gives CDR1 SGDLS, CDR2 YYNGEE. The CDR3 loop spans 14 amino acids. The CDR3 DNA is TGTGCCAGCAGCGCGGGACAGCGGAACACTGAAGCTTTCTTT. Encoded protein: CASSAGQRNTEAFF.

This clone was detected only once. The rearrangement links TRBV7-2 to TRBJ1-3; D is uncertain. The CDR3 spans 15 residues. CDR1 and CDR2 from the germline V gene are SGHTA and FQGNSA. V was shortened by 5 bases and J by 1 base, with 12 bases between the two germline ends. CDR3 region: CASSPDGPSGNTIYF. The CDR3 DNA is TGTGCCAGCAGCCCCGATGGGCCGTCTGGAAACACCATATATTTT.